This TCR beta chain was found in a study of T-cell memory formation after mild COVID-19 (dated by TCRdb to the early 2020s). With respect to the entire study: Most TCR sequence clusters were specific to one of the two donors. T-cell clones expanding and contracting after mild COVID-19 in two donors were tracked by longitudinal TCRalpha and TCRbeta repertoire sequencing. The cohort was made up of two young adult volunteers, one female and one male, who were previously healthy. The research as a whole found: SARS-CoV-2 specificity of the second-wave clones peaking on day 37 was not confirmed. The detection of some responding clones in pre-infection memory suggests that pre-existing cross-reactive memory T cells joined the SARS-CoV-2 response. The study covered only two mild cases, and larger cohorts including severe cases with pre-infection samples were considered necessary. From day 15 to 85, contracting clones showed balanced CD4/CD8 phenotypes, whereas a second wave of clones that expanded from day 15 to 37 leaned towards CD4+. Contracting CD4+ clones turned up mainly in the CM and EM memory subsets, whereas EMRA was where CD8+ clones were enriched.

Between the V and J ends, shortened by 2 bases and 1 base respectively, the junction contains 14 bases. The cysteine opens and the phenylalanine closes a CDR3 of 15 amino acids. Only the CDR3 portion is preserved as DNA: 45 bases, with reading frame beginning at the first base. From the germline V gene (reference sequence), CDR1 is DFQATT and CDR2 is SNEGSKA. Sequencing took place on an Illumina NovaSeq 6000. TCRalpha and TCRbeta cDNA libraries were constructed by 5'RACE with constant-segment primers, with sample barcodes and unique molecular identifiers being introduced. RNA was extracted from every sample with Trizol reagent. The libraries were amplified in two PCR steps, and the second step added a second sample barcode and Illumina TruSeq adapters. Libraries were sequenced on an Illumina NovaSeq with 2 x 150 bp paired-end reads. The study's own analysis went as follows. The reads were demultiplexed and collapsed into UMI-guided consensus sequences using migec v1.2.7. With mixcr v2.1.11, UMI consensuses were aligned to TRA and TRB V and J templates and assembled into clonotypes. A clonotype was counted as expanded or contracted only when both edgeR and NoisET called the clonotype significant, with the noise models trained on biological replicates. For edgeR calls, a false discovery rate-adjusted p below 0.01 and a log2 fold-change threshold of 1 were applied. As an exploratory analysis of dynamics, max-normalized trajectories of the 1000 most abundant clonotypes were examined with PCA combined with hierarchical clustering. Separately sequenced CD4+ and CD8+ repertoires were used to assign the CD4 or CD8 phenotype of responding clones. The public reads were quality trimmed at Q25 with fastp and then assembled into clones with MiXCR by TCRdb, keeping productive beta chains. Every distinct CDR3 protein forms one entry, paired with its most common genes and DNA. The V and J calls were determined by TCRdb, not by the authors. The sample data list under 350,000 distinct CDR3 sequences, and about a sixth of these were observed just once. In total, the top ten clones hold around 23% of the sample.

This clonotype was recorded a few times. Its antigen remains unidentified. No much larger clonotype is one base removed from it; base qualities were not supplied. PBMCs were isolated by Ficoll-Paque density gradient centrifugation. The receptor chain draws on TRBV20-1 and TRBJ2-5; the D gene identity is not certain. Input material: PBMCs or a T cell subset sorted from them (not recorded which). The clonotype comes from a man between 18 and 29 years old who had mild COVID-19 (a few samples of this study predate the infection). The sample titles of this study are shuffled in the database, so cell type and time point are left out; the donor was told from shared clones. The nucleotide sequence is given as TGCAGTGCTAGATCGGTGCTGAGGATCCAAGAGACCCAGTACTTC. Its translation reads: CSARSVLRIQETQYF.